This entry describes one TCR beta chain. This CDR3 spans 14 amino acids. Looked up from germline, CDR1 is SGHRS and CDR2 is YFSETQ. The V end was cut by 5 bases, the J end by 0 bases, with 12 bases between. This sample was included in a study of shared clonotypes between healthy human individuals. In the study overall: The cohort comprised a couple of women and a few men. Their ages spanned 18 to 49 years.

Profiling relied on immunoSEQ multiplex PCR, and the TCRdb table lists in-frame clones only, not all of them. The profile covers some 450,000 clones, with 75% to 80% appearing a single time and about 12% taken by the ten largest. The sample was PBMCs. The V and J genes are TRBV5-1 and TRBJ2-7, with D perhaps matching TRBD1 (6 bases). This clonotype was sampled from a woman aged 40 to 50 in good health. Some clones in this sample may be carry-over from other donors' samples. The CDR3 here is CASRAPDSSYEQYF. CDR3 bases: TGCGCCAGCAGGGCCCCGGACAGCTCCTACGAGCAGTACTTC.